A single sample is the source of the 23 T cell receptor beta chains below, sequenced in a study of CD8 T cells in ankylosing spondylitis. TCRdb fed the 5' RACE reads into MiXCR, producing one record per CDR3 protein. The profile shows some 30,000 distinct CDR3 sequences, about 6.8% of them singletons. Sequenced material: blood, either unsorted or a sorted T cell fraction (not recorded which). Every receptor here comes from a male donor with ankylosing spondylitis or in good health (not recorded which).

The table lists this clonotype with many counts. The rearrangement links TRBV12-3 or TRBV12-4 to TRBJ1-5, with 8 bases that match TRBD1. The CDR3 is 16 residues long. J lost 0 bases, V lost 5 bases, and 6 bases had no gene match. In DNA form, the CDR3 reads TGTGCCAGCAGTCCGGACAGGGAAGATAGCAATCAGCCCCAGCATTTT. This sequence encodes CASSPDREDSNQPQHF.

In its sample, this clonotype was seen many times. The V gene is TRBV9, the J gene TRBJ2-1; D is perhaps TRBD1 (6 bases). V was clipped by 3 bases and J by 4 bases, with 11 bases between them. The CDR3 spans 14 residues. Germline V gene sequence: CDR1 SGDLS, CDR2 YYNGEE. This CDR3 reads CASSAETGYNEQFF. CDR3 nucleotide sequence: TGTGCCAGCAGCGCAGAAACAGGGTACAATGAGCAGTTCTTC.

This clonotype occurred many times. The rearrangement joins TRBV7-8 to TRBJ1-2; D gene uncertain. Germline lookup yields CDR1 SGHVS and CDR2 FQNEAQ. The CDR3 spans 14 residues. Deletions cut 5 bases from V and 0 bases from J, with 10 bases between. CDR3 protein: CASSQDSANYGYTF. The CDR3 region has the DNA TGTGCCAGCAGCCAAGACTCAGCTAACTATGGCTACACCTTC.

This clonotype occurred a few times. The chain joins TRBV5-4 to TRBJ2-7; D may correspond to TRBD1 or TRBD2 (5 bases each). Looked up from germline, CDR1 is SGHNT and CDR2 is YYREEE (reference sequence). The CDR3 runs to 14 residues. The V and J ends lost 7 bases and 0 bases respectively, with 14 bases between them. The CDR3 is CASGPGRDSYEQYF. The CDR3 bases are TGTGCCAGCGGCCCGGGACGGGACTCCTACGAGCAGTACTTC.

This clonotype appeared many times. The chain is built from TRBV5-1 and TRBJ2-5; D is perhaps TRBD2 (5 bases). CDR3 length: 15 residues. Germline assignment: CDR1 SGHRS and CDR2 YFSETQ. V lost 4 bases and J lost 5, with 18 bases in between. The CDR3 loop is CASSPSGQRSETQYF. The CDR3 DNA reads TGCGCCAGCAGCCCCTCAGGTCAGCGGTCGGAGACCCAGTACTTC.

This clonotype has a count of ten or more. The rearrangement joins TRBV7-9 to TRBJ1-5; D is perhaps TRBD1 (6 bases). This CDR3 contains 14 residues. Germline CDR1 is SEHNR and CDR2 is FQNEAQ (reference sequence). With 5 bases removed from V and 6 bases from J, the gap between germline ends came to 14 bases. The CDR3 spells CASSPDRMGQPQHF. The CDR3 DNA sequence: TGTGCCAGCAGCCCCGACAGGATGGGTCAGCCCCAGCATTTT.

Points on this clonotype: A single base separates this from a much larger clone, so it may be a read error. The chain couples TRBV5-1 to TRBJ2-1, with 8 bases lining up with TRBD2. The CDR3 sequence is 16 residues long. Germline assignment: CDR1 SGHRS and CDR2 YFSETQ. Trimming took 2 bases from V and 4 from J; bases not matched to a gene: 8. The CDR3 protein is CASSFSTSGGYNEQFF. In DNA, the CDR3 is TGCGCCAGCAGCTTTAGTACTAGCGGAGGTTACAATGAGCAGTTCTTC.

The chain links TRBV12-3 or TRBV12-4 to TRBJ1-1, with a weak D call TRBD1 (6 bases). This CDR3 comprises 13 residues. V was pared by 6 bases and J by 4 bases, with 12 bases between. CDR3 region: CASRVGAPTEAFF. DNA of the CDR3: TGTGCCAGCAGGGTGGGGGCACCCACTGAAGCTTTCTTT.

Ten or more counts support this clonotype. V and J are TRBV29-1 and TRBJ2-3; weak D call: TRBD2 (5 bases). The CDR3 runs 15 residues. CDR1 SQVTM and CDR2 ANQGSEA come from the germline V gene. V gave up 8 bases and J gave up 0 bases, with 18 bases separating them. The CDR3 nucleotides read TGCAGCACTACTTCAGCGGCCCTTAGCACAGATACGCAGTATTTT. Translation gives CSTTSAALSTDTQYF.

This clonotype was recorded many times. The rearrangement joins TRBV5-5 to TRBJ1-2; D might be TRBD1 (5 bases). Germline V gives CDR1 SGHKS, CDR2 YYEKEE (reference sequence). The CDR3 is made up of 16 amino acids. Trimming removed 0 bases from V and 2 bases from J, with 14 bases in between. CDR3 loop: CASSLDLTAKNYGYTF. In DNA form, the CDR3 reads TGTGCCAGCAGCTTGGATCTGACAGCCAAAAACTATGGCTACACCTTC.

At least ten counts were recorded for this clonotype. The chain is built from TRBV20-1 and TRBJ2-5; 14 positions match TRBD2. V dropped 3 bases and J dropped 4; count of bases not matched to a gene: 4. The CDR3 covers 15 residues. Germline values: CDR1 DFQATT, CDR2 SNEGSKA (reference sequence). Written as DNA, the CDR3 is TGCAGTGCTAGGAAGACTAGCGGGAGGGGAGAGACCCAGTACTTC. This sequence encodes CSARKTSGRGETQYF.

This clonotype has a count of ten or more. V usage is TRBV7-6 and J usage is TRBJ1-1; D is unclear. The CDR3 runs to 13 residues. V gave up 1 base and J gave up 2 bases, with 5 bases separating them. Germline CDR1 reads SGHVS; CDR2 reads FNYEAQ. The CDR3 DNA reads as TGTGCCAGCAGCTTAGAAGTAAACACTGAAGCTTTCTTT. Encoded protein: CASSLEVNTEAFF.

This clonotype showed up many times. The CDR3 DNA sequence: TGTGCCAGCAGCCATCCGGGACAGGGGAACGAGCAGTACTTC. The encoded protein is CASSHPGQGNEQYF. J is TRBJ2-7 and V is TRBV7-8; TRBD1 aligns across 10 bases. The CDR3 loop spans 14 amino acids. The J segment lost 5 bases and the V segment lost 5 bases, leaving 6 bases of the junction unmatched. The germline V gene has CDR1 SGHVS and CDR2 FQNEAQ. Using reference TRBV7-8 and TRBJ2-7 for the parts outside the CDR3, the full variable domain is GAGVSQSPRYKVAKRGQDVALRCDPISGHVSLFWYQQALGQGPEFLTYFQNEAQLDKSGLPSDRFFAERPEGSVSTLKIQRTQQEDSAVYLCASSHPGQGNEQYFGPGTRLTVT.

The chain recombines TRBV6-6 with TRBJ1-5; 7 bases are shared with TRBD1. Germline CDR1 and CDR2: MNHNY and SVGAGI (reference sequence). The CDR3 consists of 16 residues. The V gene end was trimmed by 1 base and the J gene end by 3 bases; junction bases not matched to a gene: 6. CDR3: CASSYWRGLDNQPQHF. CDR3 in DNA: TGTGCCAGCAGTTACTGGAGGGGGCTGGACAATCAGCCCCAGCATTTT.

Ten or more counts support this clonotype. V and J are TRBV20-1 and TRBJ2-7; 9 positions agree with TRBD1. CDR3 length: 13 residues. V trimming: 6 bases; J trimming: 6 bases; junction bases outside the gene matches: 9. Germline V lookup: CDR1 DFQATT, CDR2 SNEGSKA (reference sequence). This CDR3 is CSAQTGGVGEQYF. In DNA form, the CDR3 reads TGCAGTGCGCAGACAGGGGGTGTCGGCGAGCAGTACTTC.

This clonotype has at least ten counts. This chain uses TRBV5-1 with TRBJ1-5; weak D call: TRBD1 (5 bases). This CDR3 has 13 amino acids. V dropped 10 bases and J dropped 2 bases, with 13 bases sitting between them. Per germline, CDR1 SGHRS and CDR2 YFSETQ. The CDR3 DNA reads TGCGCCGCTGTCGAAGGGGGCAATCAGCCCCAGCATTTT. Protein product: CAAVEGGNQPQHF.

There are many counts of this clonotype. This rearrangement joins TRBV24-1 to TRBJ2-2; 10 bases match TRBD1. The germline gives CDR1 KGHDR, CDR2 SFDVKD. The CDR3 covers 15 residues. V shed 6 bases, J shed 3 bases, and the junction held 3 bases outside the gene matches. In DNA, the CDR3 is TGTGCCACCAGTTCCGGGACAGGGGACACCGGGGAGCTGTTTTTT. Its protein is CATSSGTGDTGELFF.

Many counts were recorded for this clonotype. The chain links TRBV6-2 or TRBV6-3 to TRBJ2-3, with 7 bases that match TRBD2. The germline CDR1 and CDR2 sequences are MNHEY and SVGEGT. The CDR3 spans 15 residues. Unmatched junction bases numbered 7, after V lost 4 bases and J lost 3 bases. CDR3 coding DNA: TGTGCCAGCAGTTTAAGGCGGGAGCGAACAGATACGCAGTATTTT. Its translation: CASSLRRERTDTQYF.

This clonotype was detected ten times or more. CDR3 nucleotides: TGTGCCAGCAGTTTTTTTGCTAGCGGGAGGGGGACAGATACGCAGTATTTT. Translation: CASSFFASGRGTDTQYF. V usage is TRBV28 and J usage is TRBJ2-3; 12 positions match TRBD2. The CDR3 loop spans 17 amino acids. Trimming removed 3 bases from V and 3 bases from J; junction bases left unmatched: 7. The germline CDR1 and CDR2 sequences are MDHEN and SYDVKM.

Many counts were recorded for this clonotype. The chain combines TRBV12-3 or TRBV12-4 with TRBJ2-1; D possibly corresponds to TRBD2 (6 bases). This CDR3 region has 13 residues. V gave up 5 bases and J gave up 14 bases, with 19 bases separating them. The CDR3 loop reads CASSPTSEGIKFF. The CDR3 coding sequence is TGTGCCAGCAGTCCAACTTCGGAGGGGATAAAGTTCTTC.

This clonotype appeared a few times. V gene TRBV6-2 or TRBV6-3 combines with J gene TRBJ2-1, with a tentative D call TRBD1 (5 bases). The CDR3 sequence is 14 residues long. V gave up 2 bases and J gave up 1 base, with 6 bases separating them. Germline assignment: CDR1 MNHEY and CDR2 SVGEGT. Written as DNA, the CDR3 is TGTGCCAGCAGTTACAGGGGATCCTACAATGAGCAGTTCTTC. Translation: CASSYRGSYNEQFF.

This clonotype was seen ten or more times. V gene TRBV20-1 combines with J gene TRBJ2-3, with no clear D. The CDR3 covers 12 residues. Germline CDR1 is DFQATT and CDR2 is SNEGSKA (reference sequence). Trimming cost V 2 bases and J 4 bases, with 7 bases left between them. CDR3 bases: TGCAGTGCTAGAACCCTAGCAGATACGCAGTATTTT. The encoded protein is CSARTLADTQYF.

Many counts were recorded for this clonotype. This sequence joins TRBV12-3 or TRBV12-4 and TRBJ2-5, with D perhaps TRBD2 (6 bases). V was trimmed by 5 bases and J by 5 bases, leaving 18 bases between them. The CDR3 covers 15 residues. DNA of the CDR3: TGTGCCAGCAGTCCCGACATAGGCGGGATTGAGACCCAGTACTTC. Protein: CASSPDIGGIETQYF.